Below, 18 T cell receptor beta chains from the same sample are listed, as sequenced in a study of identical twins. One entry per CDR3 protein, called by TCRdb with MiXCR from the 5' RACE reads. Of approximately 700,000 distinct CDR3 sequences listed, approximately 6.1% were seen once; the top ten hold 1.5% to 2%. The material sequenced was naive T cells sorted from blood. Receptors were obtained from a man aged 18 to 29 in good health.

Ten or more counts support this clonotype. The chain carries TRBV20-1 and TRBJ1-6; the match to TRBD1 covers 8 bases. The CDR3 is made up of 18 amino acids. Germline CDR1 and CDR2: DFQATT and SNEGSKA (reference sequence). Germline trimming cut 0 bases from V and 6 bases from J; bases unmatched to any gene: 13. In DNA, the CDR3 is TGCAGTGCTAGAGATCAGAAAGGTCAGGGGGCCAGTAATTCACCCCTCCACTTT. Translating gives CSARDQKGQGASNSPLHF.

The V call is TRBV14, the J call TRBJ2-7; the D gene is possibly TRBD2 (6 bases). Germline-derived CDR1 and CDR2 are SGHDN and FVKESK. There are 14 residues in the CDR3. V was clipped by 4 bases and J by 5 bases, with 15 bases between them. CDR3 bases: TGTGCCAGCAGCCCCTTGGCGGGGATCCACGAGCAGTACTTC. It yields the protein CASSPLAGIHEQYF.

At least ten counts were recorded for this clonotype. The chain joins TRBV20-1 to TRBJ2-3, with 7 nucleotides matching TRBD2. Trimming cost V 5 bases and J 2 bases; bases outside gene matches: 10. This CDR3 is built from 15 residues. The germline V gene encodes CDR1 DFQATT and CDR2 SNEGSKA (reference sequence). The CDR3 region is CSAGPPSGNTDTQYF. The CDR3 DNA reads TGCAGTGCTGGGCCACCTAGCGGAAACACAGATACGCAGTATTTT.

Only a few counts were recorded for this clonotype. The CDR3 DNA reads TGTGCCAGCAGCTTAGAGAGCCAGGGCTACGAGCAGTACTTC. Translated: CASSLESQGYEQYF. This sequence joins TRBV7-9 and TRBJ2-7; weak D call: TRBD1 (5 bases). V was pared by 1 base and J by 3 bases, with 10 bases between. CDR3 length: 14 amino acids. Germline assignment: CDR1 SEHNR and CDR2 FQNEAQ (reference sequence).

V is TRBV12-3 or TRBV12-4 and J is TRBJ2-1, with 13 bases fitting TRBD2. Trimming cost V 4 bases and J 7 bases; bases outside gene matches: 4. The CDR3 runs 15 residues. CDR3 region: CASSSLTSGRNEQFF. CDR3 nucleotides: TGTGCCAGCAGTTCCTTGACTAGCGGGAGGAATGAGCAGTTCTTC.

This clonotype was seen many times. This chain connects TRBV5-1 to TRBJ2-1; 8 bases agree with TRBD1. Germline trimming cut 4 bases from V and 5 bases from J; bases unmatched to any gene: 8. The CDR3 runs 15 residues. Per the germline V gene, CDR1 is SGHRS and CDR2 is YFSETQ. The CDR3, as DNA: TGCGCCAGCAGCGCTCCCGGGACAGGTGACAATGAGCAGTTCTTC. Residues: CASSAPGTGDNEQFF.

The chain recombines TRBV19 with TRBJ2-7, with no clear D. V dropped 8 bases and J dropped 2 bases, with 7 bases sitting between them. The CDR3 is 11 amino acids. Germline CDR1 reads LNHDA; CDR2 reads SQIVND (reference sequence). The CDR3 DNA follows: TGTGCCAGTGGCGTTGCCTACGAGCAGTACTTC. This translates into CASGVAYEQYF.

The chain carries TRBV4-3 and TRBJ1-4; D possibly corresponds to TRBD1 (5 bases). The germline V gene encodes CDR1 LGHNA and CDR2 YSLEER. V was clipped by 1 base and J by 7 bases, with 19 bases between them. The CDR3 totals 17 residues. This CDR3 is CASSQALGEPGGEKLFF. CDR3 DNA sequence: TGCGCCAGCAGCCAAGCCCTCGGGGAGCCGGGGGGTGAAAAACTGTTTTTT.

This clonotype was seen repeatedly, ten times or more. This sequence joins TRBV4-1 and TRBJ2-3; tentative D call: TRBD2 (5 bases). The CDR3 contains 17 residues. The germline V gene encodes CDR1 MGHRA and CDR2 YSYEKL. The ends were cut back, 1 base at V and 6 bases at J, with 20 bases in the middle. In nucleotides, the CDR3 is TGCGCCAGCAGCCAAGCTTTATCTATGAGGGAGCCGGATACGCAGTATTTT. This sequence encodes CASSQALSMREPDTQYF.

This clonotype was seen at least ten times. The rearrangement uses TRBV10-3 and TRBJ1-2; TRBD1 matches 9 bases. CDR1 and CDR2 (germline): ENHRY, SYGVKD. V lost 6 bases and J lost 2; bases outside the gene matches: 4. The CDR3 is 14 residues long. CDR3 sequence (DNA): TGTGCCATCAGCAGGACAGGGGCCAACTATGGCTACACCTTC. Its protein product is CAISRTGANYGYTF.

This clonotype was observed at least ten times. CDR3 nucleotide sequence: TGCGCCAGCAGCCCGCACAACTACGAGCAGTACTTC. Amino acids: CASSPHNYEQYF. The chain links TRBV5-1 to TRBJ2-7; D gene unclear. V lost 4 bases and J 3 bases, leaving 8 bases between the germline ends. The CDR3 has 12 amino acids. Looked up from germline, CDR1 is SGHRS and CDR2 is YFSETQ. Complete variable domain (other parts from reference TRBV5-1 and TRBJ2-7): KAGVTQTPRYLIKTRGQQVTLSCSPISGHRSVSWYQQTPGQGLQFLFEYFSETQRNKGNFPGRFSGRQFSNSRSEMNVSTLELGDSALYLCASSPHNYEQYFGPGTRLTVT.

This clonotype was counted ten times or more. For the CDR3, the DNA is TGTGCCAGCAGCCGACCGGGACAGGGGAGGTGGGGGGCCAACGTCCTGACTTTC. Translated: CASSRPGQGRWGANVLTF. V is TRBV28 and J is TRBJ2-6; 10 bases match TRBD1. The J segment lost 4 bases and the V segment lost 6 bases, leaving 12 bases of the junction unmatched. Per the germline V gene, CDR1 is MDHEN and CDR2 is SYDVKM. The CDR3 runs 18 residues.

This clonotype was counted ten times or more. The rearrangement joins TRBV7-9 to TRBJ2-2, with a tentative D call TRBD2 (5 bases). The CDR3 totals 16 residues. The germline V gene encodes CDR1 SEHNR and CDR2 FQNEAQ (reference sequence). The V gene lost 6 bases and the J gene lost 1 base, with 15 bases spanning the gap. Here the CDR3 DNA reads TGTGCCAGCAGTCGCAGCGGAGTGGGGAACACCGGGGAGCTGTTTTTT. It yields the protein CASSRSGVGNTGELFF.

This chain joins TRBV28 and TRBJ1-5, with D possibly being TRBD1 (5 bases). The CDR3 is 13 residues long. The germline CDR1 and CDR2 sequences are MDHEN and SYDVKM. The V end lost 5 bases, the J end lost 7 bases, and 12 bases lay between the germline ends. The CDR3 region is CASSATQGQPQHF. CDR3 DNA sequence: TGTGCCAGCAGTGCAACGCAGGGACAGCCCCAGCATTTT. The whole variable domain, remainder taken from reference TRBV28 and TRBJ1-5, is DVKVTQSSRYLVKRTGEKVFLECVQDMDHENMFWYRQDPGLGLRLIYFSYDVKMKEKGDIPEGYSVSREKKERFSLILESASTNQTSMYLCASSATQGQPQHFGDGTRLSIL.

This clonotype has just a few counts. The chain uses TRBV4-1 and TRBJ2-1; TRBD2 might be the D (6 bases). V lost 1 base to trimming and J lost 6 bases, with 16 bases between them. This CDR3 has 16 residues. Germline V CDR1 and CDR2: MGHRA, YSYEKL. This chain's CDR3 is CASSQVGDWSPNEQFF. The CDR3 DNA follows: TGCGCCAGCAGCCAAGTAGGGGACTGGTCTCCCAATGAGCAGTTCTTC.

This clonotype was detected ten times or more. The V and J genes are TRBV12-3 or TRBV12-4 and TRBJ2-7, with 8 bases identical to TRBD1. The V and J ends lost 3 bases and 5 bases, in that order; junction bases with no gene match: 6. The CDR3 totals 14 residues. CDR3 DNA: TGTGCCAGCAGTTTGGACAGGGCCTTTGACGAGCAGTACTTC. Protein sequence: CASSLDRAFDEQYF.

As for this clonotype: This could be a read error, since a much larger clone is one nucleotide away. The chain combines TRBV6-6 with TRBJ1-5; D is undetermined. V shed 5 bases and J shed 6 bases, with 11 bases lying between them. The length of the CDR3 is 13 residues. Germline CDR1 and CDR2: MNHNY and SVGAGI (reference sequence). Here the CDR3 reads CASSTMDPQPQHF. CDR3 in DNA: TGTGCCAGCAGTACCATGGATCCTCAGCCCCAGCATTTT.

The chain has TRBV6-2 or TRBV6-3 and TRBJ2-2, with 8 bases fitting TRBD2. This CDR3 contains 18 residues. Losses at the gene ends were 2 bases for V and 3 bases for J; bases not matched to a gene: 11. Germline CDR1 is MNHEY and CDR2 is SVGEGT. The CDR3 coding sequence is TGTGCCAGCAGTTACGTTTCTGGGCTAGCGGGTGACACCGGGGAGCTGTTTTTT. Amino acid sequence: CASSYVSGLAGDTGELFF.